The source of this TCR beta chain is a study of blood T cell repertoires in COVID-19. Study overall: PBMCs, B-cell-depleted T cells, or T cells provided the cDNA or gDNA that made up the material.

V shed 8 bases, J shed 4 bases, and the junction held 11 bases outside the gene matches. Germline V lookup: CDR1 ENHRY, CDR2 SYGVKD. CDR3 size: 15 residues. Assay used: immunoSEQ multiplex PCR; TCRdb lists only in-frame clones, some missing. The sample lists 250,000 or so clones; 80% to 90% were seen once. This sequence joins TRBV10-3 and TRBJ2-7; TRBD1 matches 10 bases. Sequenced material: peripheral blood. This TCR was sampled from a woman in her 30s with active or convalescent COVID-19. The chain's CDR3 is CAIGLPGQGIYEQYF. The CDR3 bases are TGTGCCATCGGGCTCCCGGGACAGGGGATTTACGAGCAGTACTTC.